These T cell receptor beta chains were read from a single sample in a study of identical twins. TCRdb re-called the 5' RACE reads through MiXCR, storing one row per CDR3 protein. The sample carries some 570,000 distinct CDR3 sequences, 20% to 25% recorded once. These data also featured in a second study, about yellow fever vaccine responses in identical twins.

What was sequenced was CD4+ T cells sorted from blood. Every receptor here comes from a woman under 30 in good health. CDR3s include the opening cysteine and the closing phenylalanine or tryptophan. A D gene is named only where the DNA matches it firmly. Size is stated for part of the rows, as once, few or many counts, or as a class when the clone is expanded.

DNA: TGTGCCACCAGTGATTCTGGACCATCTTCACCCCTCCACTTT
CDR3: CATSDSGPSSPLHF
size: -
V: TRBV24-1
J: TRBJ1-6
D: -

DNA: TGCAGTGCTAGGGGCCCCCTAACCCACAATGAGCAGTTCTTC
CDR3: CSARGPLTHNEQFF
size: -
V: TRBV20-1
J: TRBJ2-1
D: -

DNA: TGTGCCAGCAAAGCGGCGAACTATAATTCACCCCTCCACTTT
CDR3: CASKAANYNSPLHF
size: many
V: TRBV12-3/TRBV12-4
J: TRBJ1-6
D: -

DNA: TGCAGCGGGACTAGCGTGGAGACCCAGTACTTC
CDR3: CSGTSVETQYF
size: -
V: TRBV20-1
J: TRBJ2-5
D: TRBD2

DNA: TGTGCCACCAGCCCATGGGGACAGGACCAAGATACGCAGTATTTT
CDR3: CATSPWGQDQDTQYF
size: -
V: TRBV15
J: TRBJ2-3
D: TRBD1

DNA: TGTGCCAGCAGTCACCGGGGCCCACTAGGGCGGGGCCAGTACTTC
CDR3: CASSHRGPLGRGQYF
size: -
V: TRBV28
J: TRBJ2-5
D: -

DNA: TGCGCCAGCAGCAAAGAATCAGGTCGCTCTGGAAACACCATATATTTT
CDR3: CASSKESGRSGNTIYF
size: -
V: TRBV5-1
J: TRBJ1-3
D: -

DNA: TGTGCCAGCAGCCAAGAGAGCTCCCTAGCGGAGGGGGAGTTCTTC
CDR3: CASSQESSLAEGEFF
size: -
V: TRBV3-1
J: TRBJ2-1
D: -

DNA: TGTGCCAGCAGCCCCTCTAAGACTCAAGAGACCCAGTACTTC
CDR3: CASSPSKTQETQYF
size: -
V: TRBV7-9
J: TRBJ2-5
D: -

DNA: TGTGCCAGCAGTAGGGAGCTTGAGCAGTTCTTC
CDR3: CASSRELEQFF
size: many
V: TRBV28
J: TRBJ2-1
D: -

DNA: TGTGCCAGCAGTATCGGACAGGGAGACTATGGCTACACCTTC
CDR3: CASSIGQGDYGYTF
size: few
V: TRBV28
J: TRBJ1-2
D: TRBD1

DNA: TGTGCCAGCAGTTTAGTTGGAAGAAAGACCGGGGAGCTGTTTTTT
CDR3: CASSLVGRKTGELFF
size: -
V: TRBV27
J: TRBJ2-2
D: -

DNA: TGTGCCAGCAATTCGGGGGGGCTATACGAGCAGTACTTC
CDR3: CASNSGGLYEQYF
size: -
V: TRBV28
J: TRBJ2-7
D: TRBD2

DNA: TGTGCCAGCCTCTTTAACACTGAAGCTTTCTTT
CDR3: CASLFNTEAFF
size: few
V: TRBV12-3/TRBV12-4
J: TRBJ1-1
D: -

DNA: TGTGCCATCAGTGATAGTGGGACAGGGGCCCGCAATGAGCAGTTCTTC
CDR3: CAISDSGTGARNEQFF
size: -
V: TRBV10-3
J: TRBJ2-1
D: TRBD1

DNA: TGTGCCAGCAGTGTACCGGGCCCCACCAAAAACATTCAGTACTTC
CDR3: CASSVPGPTKNIQYF
size: -
V: TRBV28
J: TRBJ2-4
D: -

DNA: TGCAGTGTCTTTTCCCGTTCAGCAGGATTGGAGTTCTTC
CDR3: CSVFSRSAGLEFF
size: few
V: TRBV20-1
J: TRBJ2-1
D: -

DNA: TGTGCCAGCAGCGGAAGAAGCTATGGCTACACCTTC
CDR3: CASSGRSYGYTF
size: -
V: TRBV4-2
J: TRBJ1-2
D: -

DNA: TGCGCCAGCAGGCCCGGGACAGGGGGCTATGGCTACACCTTC
CDR3: CASRPGTGGYGYTF
size: -
V: TRBV5-1
J: TRBJ1-2
D: TRBD1

DNA: TGCGCCAGCAGCTTGGCTCCGGACAGGGAGCAGTTCTTC
CDR3: CASSLAPDREQFF
size: few
V: TRBV5-1
J: TRBJ2-1
D: TRBD1

DNA: TGTGCCACCAGTGATTTAAGGGGTGGCCGGGGAAGTGATGAGCAGTTCTTC
CDR3: CATSDLRGGRGSDEQFF
size: few
V: TRBV24-1
J: TRBJ2-1
D: -

DNA: TGCAGTGCTAGAATCCGGGGACTACCCAATGAGCAGTTCTTC
CDR3: CSARIRGLPNEQFF
size: few
V: TRBV20-1
J: TRBJ2-1
D: TRBD2

DNA: TGCGCCAGCAGACTGGGACAGGGGTCTTTCCAAGAGACCCAGTACTTC
CDR3: CASRLGQGSFQETQYF
size: -
V: TRBV5-1
J: TRBJ2-5
D: TRBD1

DNA: TGTGCCAGCAGCTTAGATGGCTGGAAGGGCAATGAGCAGTTCTTC
CDR3: CASSLDGWKGNEQFF
size: few
V: TRBV11-2
J: TRBJ2-1
D: -

DNA: TGCAGTGCCATAGTTGTCGGGACCTACCGCTACAATGAGCAGTTCTTC
CDR3: CSAIVVGTYRYNEQFF
size: few
V: TRBV20-1
J: TRBJ2-1
D: -

DNA: TGCGCCAGCAGCCAAACACTAGTTCATGAGCAGTTCTTC
CDR3: CASSQTLVHEQFF
size: few
V: TRBV4-1
J: TRBJ2-1
D: -

DNA: TGCGCCAGCAGCCAACAAGATCTAGGTTTCGTTACCGGGGAGCTGTTTTTT
CDR3: CASSQQDLGFVTGELFF
size: few
V: TRBV4-1
J: TRBJ2-2
D: -

DNA: TGCGCCAGCAGCTTGGTCCGCTTAGTCAACACCGGGGAGCTGTTTTTT
CDR3: CASSLVRLVNTGELFF
size: few
V: TRBV5-1
J: TRBJ2-2
D: -

DNA: TGCAGCGTACAGGCATATAGCAATCAGCCCCAGCATTTT
CDR3: CSVQAYSNQPQHF
size: few
V: TRBV29-1
J: TRBJ1-5
D: -

DNA: TGTGCCAGCAGCCAAGACTATCCTTACAGGAATGAGCAGTTCTTC
CDR3: CASSQDYPYRNEQFF
size: once
V: TRBV14
J: TRBJ2-1
D: -

DNA: TGTGCCAGCAGTGAGGGGTCTAGCGGGAGCACAGATACGCAGTATTTT
CDR3: CASSEGSSGSTDTQYF
size: -
V: TRBV2
J: TRBJ2-3
D: TRBD2

DNA: TGTGCCAGCAGCGGACAGCGGATCTATGGCTACACCTTC
CDR3: CASSGQRIYGYTF
size: -
V: TRBV14
J: TRBJ1-2
D: -

DNA: TGCAGTGCTAGAGGCCGGCGACTAGCGGCACGCACAGATACGCAGTATTTT
CDR3: CSARGRRLAARTDTQYF
size: -
V: TRBV20-1
J: TRBJ2-3
D: TRBD2

DNA: TGTGCCACCCGGGCGGACCGCTCAGGGGGCACTGAAGCTTTCTTT
CDR3: CATRADRSGGTEAFF
size: -
V: TRBV10-3
J: TRBJ1-1
D: TRBD1

DNA: TGTGCCAGCAGTGGAACTAGGGACACGCAGTATTTT
CDR3: CASSGTRDTQYF
size: few
V: TRBV6-6
J: TRBJ2-3
D: -